This entry features one TCR beta chain sequence. Germline assignment: CDR1 SGDLS and CDR2 YYNGEE. The CDR3 runs to 14 residues. With V trimmed by 3 bases and J by 5 bases, 4 bases remained unmatched. Sequencing targeted expressed TCRB transcripts, as all isolated RNA had been reverse transcribed. Libraries were prepared by immunoSEQ multiplex PCR; TCRdb keeps only in-frame clonotypes and omits some of them. The repertoire has 250,000 to 300,000 clones, 8% of them found once; the top ten carry 1%. This sample was included in a study of beta chain features in type 1 diabetes. J is TRBJ1-4 and V is TRBV9; 7 bases are a match to TRBD1. The sequence came from a young woman in good health. Sequenced material: central memory CD4+ T cells from blood. The CDR3 coding sequence is TGTGCCAGCAGCGGGGGACAGTTAAATGAAAAACTGTTTTTT. It is translated as CASSGGQLNEKLFF. Drawing the rest from reference TRBV9 and TRBJ1-4, the complete variable domain is DSGVTQTPKHLITATGQRVTLRCSPRSGDLSVYWYQQSLDQGLQFLIQYYNGEERAKGNILERFSAQQFPDLHSELNLSSLELGDSALYFCASSGGQLNEKLFFGSGTQLSVL.